These 29 T cell receptor beta chains share one sample of origin, sequenced in a study of identical twins. TCRdb called the 5' RACE reads again in MiXCR, with one record for every CDR3 protein. This table has 600,000 to 850,000 distinct CDR3 sequences, approximately 18% appearing once. This same sample was also taken into another study, of T cells expressing NK-cell markers.

Sample: PBMCs. The receptors derive from a woman aged 18-35 years in good health.

The table lists this clonotype with many counts. V gene TRBV20-1 combines with J gene TRBJ1-6; possible D gene TRBD1, 6 bases. Trimming left V 0 bases short and J 8 bases short, with 14 bases between. The CDR3 is 15 residues long. Germline loops: CDR1 DFQATT, CDR2 SNEGSKA (reference sequence). CDR3 protein: CSARDAGDWDSPLHF. The CDR3, as DNA: TGCAGTGCTAGAGATGCAGGGGATTGGGATTCACCCCTCCACTTT.

This clonotype was counted between two and nine times. DNA for the CDR3: TGTGCCAGCAGCTTAGGGGCCCGGGAGGGCCAGCCCCAGCATTTT. Protein product: CASSLGAREGQPQHF. The chain links TRBV7-2 to TRBJ1-5; D unclear. This CDR3 has 15 amino acids. CDR1 is SGHTA and CDR2 is FQGNSA in the germline V gene. Trimming shortened V by 1 base and J by 7 bases, and 14 bases separated the two germline ends.

This chain uses TRBV20-1 with TRBJ1-1; D gene uncertain. Germline V gene lookup returns CDR1 DFQATT and CDR2 SNEGSKA (reference sequence). The ends were cut back, 4 bases at V and 2 bases at J, with 14 bases in the middle. The CDR3 consists of 14 residues. CDR3 nucleotides: TGCAGTGCTACGCTAGGGCACCTCAACACTGAAGCTTTCTTT. Amino acid sequence: CSATLGHLNTEAFF.

This clonotype was detected only a few times. The V call is TRBV20-1, the J call TRBJ1-1; D is ambiguous. With 3 bases removed from V and 3 bases from J, the gap between germline ends came to 14 bases. Germline V gene data show CDR1 as DFQATT and CDR2 as SNEGSKA (reference sequence). This CDR3 has 14 amino acids. The DNA of the CDR3 is TGCAGTGCTAGTAGGGCGGGGTGGGACACTGAAGCTTTCTTT. Its protein product is CSASRAGWDTEAFF.

V is TRBV27 and J is TRBJ1-1; D gene unclear. Germline values: CDR1 MNHEY, CDR2 SMNVEV (reference sequence). Trimming shortened V by 6 bases and J by 4 bases, and 9 bases separated the two germline ends. The CDR3 consists of 12 residues. CDR3 protein: CASRQLGTEAFF. CDR3 nucleotides: TGTGCCAGCAGACAATTAGGCACTGAAGCTTTCTTT.

This chain joins TRBV10-3 and TRBJ2-1; a weak D match, TRBD1 (6 bases). CDR1 ENHRY and CDR2 SYGVKD come from the germline V gene. Trimming stripped 8 bases from V and 1 base from J, with 12 bases between. CDR3 length: 14 amino acids. The CDR3 coding sequence is TGTGCCATCCAGTCAGGGGTATCCTACAATGAGCAGTTCTTC. Amino acids: CAIQSGVSYNEQFF.

The chain is built from TRBV9 and TRBJ2-3; 11 nucleotides agree with TRBD2. CDR1 is SGDLS, CDR2 YYNGEE, per germline. The CDR3 extends over 15 amino acids. Trimming removed 4 bases from V and 5 bases from J; junction bases left unmatched: 6. DNA for the CDR3: TGTGCCAGCAGCCACACTAGCGGGAGTCGAGATACGCAGTATTTT. Protein sequence: CASSHTSGSRDTQYF.

This clonotype was recorded many times. The DNA for the CDR3 is TGTGCCAGCAGTTACTTCCCGGGATTGGCAGATACGCAGTATTTT. Its protein product is CASSYFPGLADTQYF. This chain links TRBV6-5 with TRBJ2-3; D might be TRBD2 (5 bases). Germline lookup yields CDR1 MNHEY and CDR2 SVGAGI. Trimming stripped 1 base from V and 4 bases from J, with 12 bases between. The CDR3 runs 15 residues.

This clonotype was recorded a few times. This chain joins TRBV15 and TRBJ1-5; D call uncertain. Germline V gives CDR1 LNHNV, CDR2 YYDKDF (reference sequence). The V end lost 0 bases, the J end lost 13 bases, and 13 bases lay between the germline ends. The CDR3 spans 13 residues. The CDR3 nucleotides read TGTGCCACCAGCAGAGATGCTGGTTGGGCGCAGCATTTT. It yields the protein CATSRDAGWAQHF.

The chain recombines TRBV7-9 with TRBJ1-3; no firm D call. CDR1 SEHNR and CDR2 FQNEAQ come from the germline V gene (reference sequence). This CDR3 contains 13 residues. The V and J ends lost 4 bases and 3 bases respectively, with 7 bases between them. The CDR3 DNA sequence: TGTGCCAGCAGCTCGATTAATGGAAACACCATATATTTT. It codes for CASSSINGNTIYF.

This clonotype has more than one count but fewer than ten. This chain links TRBV7-8 with TRBJ2-5, with a possible D match to TRBD2 (5 bases). The CDR3 is 13 residues long. Germline lookup yields CDR1 SGHVS and CDR2 FQNEAQ. The V gene lost 2 bases and the J gene lost 7 bases, with 11 bases spanning the gap. The DNA for the CDR3 is TGTGCCAGCAGCTTATTAGCGCTGGCGACCCAGTACTTC. It yields the protein CASSLLALATQYF.

In its sample, this clonotype was seen many times. This sequence joins TRBV6-1 and TRBJ2-1, with 8 bases lining up with TRBD2. Germline V gene sequence: CDR1 MNHNS, CDR2 SASEGT. CDR3 length: 15 residues. The junction had 10 bases not matched to a gene; V was cut back by 8 bases and J by 4 bases. Here the CDR3 reads CASGHGASGYNEQFF. CDR3 nucleotides: TGTGCCAGCGGCCATGGGGCTAGCGGGTACAATGAGCAGTTCTTC.

This clonotype was counted between two and nine times. The chain uses TRBV5-1 and TRBJ1-4; the D is unclear. Germline V gene data show CDR1 as SGHRS and CDR2 as YFSETQ. Between the trimmed V and J ends, which lost 7 bases and 4 bases, there was a span of 14 bases. The CDR3 loop spans 14 amino acids. The CDR3 region has the DNA TGCGCCAGCTGGACGACGGAAGATAATGAAAAACTGTTTTTT. Translated, it gives CASWTTEDNEKLFF.

This clonotype has a handful of counts. The genes are TRBV10-3 and TRBJ2-7; no definite D call. The V gene's germline CDR1 is ENHRY and CDR2 SYGVKD. V lost 3 bases, J lost 4 bases, and 7 bases lay in between. The CDR3 has 12 residues. The CDR3 spells CAISETRYEQYF. For the CDR3, the DNA is TGTGCCATCAGTGAAACTCGATACGAGCAGTACTTC.

The rearrangement uses TRBV6-1 and TRBJ1-1; D is uncertain. The germline V gene has CDR1 MNHNS and CDR2 SASEGT. Trimming removed 6 bases from V and 5 bases from J, with 13 bases in between. The CDR3 loop spans 13 amino acids. The CDR3 spells CASSPRETTEAFF. Here the CDR3 DNA reads TGTGCCAGCAGCCCCCGGGAAACGACTGAAGCTTTCTTT.

The chain recombines TRBV7-9 with TRBJ2-7; D possibly uses TRBD1 or TRBD2 (5 bases each). V was shortened by 5 bases and J by 2 bases, with 13 bases between the two germline ends. The CDR3 is 14 residues long. CDR1 and CDR2 (germline): SEHNR, FQNEAQ (reference sequence). As DNA, the CDR3 is TGTGCCAGCAGCGGCAGGGACGGTACCTACGAGCAGTACTTC. Translating it yields CASSGRDGTYEQYF.

This clonotype was counted only a few times. The chain recombines TRBV5-1 with TRBJ2-5; 7 positions agree with TRBD2. V dropped 0 bases and J dropped 2; count of bases not matched to a gene: 4. Germline V gives CDR1 SGHRS, CDR2 YFSETQ. There are 15 residues in the CDR3. CDR3 loop: CASSLEGTTQETQYF. CDR3 DNA sequence: TGCGCCAGCAGCTTGGAGGGGACTACACAAGAGACCCAGTACTTC.

CDR3 in DNA: TGTGCCAGCAGCCCACAAAAAAGGAGGGTCCAAGAGACCCAGTACTTC. Encoded protein: CASSPQKRRVQETQYF. The rearrangement links TRBV21-1 to TRBJ2-5. TRBV21-1 is described as a pseudogene. The CDR3 covers 16 residues.

The chain combines TRBV3-1 with TRBJ2-7; no clear D gene. V was cut by 0 bases and J by 0 bases, with 6 bases left in between. The germline V gene has CDR1 LGHDT and CDR2 YNNKEL (reference sequence). This CDR3 contains 14 residues. CDR3 region: CASSQEALSYEQYF. CDR3 DNA sequence: TGTGCCAGCAGCCAAGAAGCCCTCTCCTACGAGCAGTACTTC.

This clonotype has just a few counts. This chain connects TRBV29-1 to TRBJ2-3; 9 positions match TRBD2. The CDR3 loop spans 14 amino acids. In germline, CDR1 is SQVTM, CDR2 ANQGSEA. After removal of 7 bases from V and 2 bases from J, the junction contained 7 bases not matched to a gene. The CDR3 region is CSGLAVNFTDTQYF. The CDR3 nucleotides are TGCAGCGGACTAGCGGTTAATTTCACAGATACGCAGTATTTT.

The chain couples TRBV15 to TRBJ1-1; D is unresolved. Germline CDR1 LNHNV, CDR2 YYDKDF (reference sequence). This CDR3 spans 16 amino acids. Deletions cut 1 base from V and 1 base from J, with 13 bases between. The CDR3 sequence: CATSRGRTSPNTEAFF. The DNA of the CDR3 is TGTGCCACCAGCAGAGGCCGGACGTCCCCGAACACTGAAGCTTTCTTT.

This clonotype was seen more than once but under ten times. J is TRBJ2-2 and V is TRBV7-2, with D maybe TRBD2 (6 bases). Germline-derived CDR1 and CDR2 are SGHTA and FQGNSA. The CDR3 sequence is 14 residues long. V lost 5 bases to trimming and J lost 5 bases, with 12 bases between them. The CDR3 spells CASSADLATGELFF. DNA for the CDR3: TGTGCCAGCAGCGCGGACCTAGCGACCGGGGAGCTGTTTTTT.

The rearrangement joins TRBV24-1 to TRBJ2-1; TRBD2 matches 9 bases. This CDR3 has 19 residues. The germline CDR1 and CDR2 sequences are KGHDR and SFDVKD. V lost 9 bases and J lost 3; bases outside the gene matches: 20. The CDR3 loop is CATRTGSGGPFVDYNEQFF. CDR3 DNA sequence: TGTGCCACCCGGACTGGGAGCGGGGGGCCCTTCGTTGACTACAATGAGCAGTTCTTC.

The chain joins TRBV5-1 to TRBJ2-1; 7 bases are a match to TRBD1. The CDR3 is made up of 15 amino acids. The germline gives CDR1 SGHRS, CDR2 YFSETQ. V shed 4 bases and J 6 bases; nucleotides not matched to a gene: 10. The CDR3 region is CASSAGRSGGNEQFF. The CDR3 DNA follows: TGCGCCAGCAGCGCAGGTCGTTCAGGGGGCAATGAGCAGTTCTTC.

This chain links TRBV7-9 with TRBJ1-2, with 7 bases lining up with TRBD1. The junction had 6 bases not matched to a gene; V was cut back by 7 bases and J by 4 bases. CDR1 is SEHNR and CDR2 is FQNEAQ in the germline V gene (reference sequence). The CDR3 runs 13 residues. CDR3: CASNSRGTYGYTF. The CDR3 DNA is TGTGCCAGCAATAGCAGGGGGACCTATGGCTACACCTTC.

The sample holds a few counts of this clonotype. The chain uses TRBV27 and TRBJ2-3, with 12 bases lining up with TRBD2. The CDR3 loop spans 15 amino acids. CDR1 and CDR2 from the germline V gene are MNHEY and SMNVEV (reference sequence). The ends lost 1 base at V and 8 bases at J; junction bases unmatched: 4. The CDR3 region is CASSLFASGRATQYF. The DNA for the CDR3 is TGTGCCAGCAGTTTATTTGCTAGCGGGAGGGCTACGCAGTATTTT.

The rearrangement joins TRBV12-3 or TRBV12-4 to TRBJ1-6, with a tentative D call TRBD1 (5 bases). Trimming took off 7 bases at V and 10 bases at J, with 11 bases between the two ends. The CDR3 is made up of 12 amino acids. The CDR3 DNA reads as TGTGCCAGCAACAATAAGGGGTCACCCCTCCACTTT. This codes for CASNNKGSPLHF.

V is TRBV7-9 and J is TRBJ2-7, with 9 bases that match TRBD2. The trim removed 1 base at V and 5 bases at J, leaving 3 bases unmatched. The CDR3 has 14 amino acids. Germline lookup yields CDR1 SEHNR and CDR2 FQNEAQ (reference sequence). CDR3 loop: CASSLGTSAHEQYF. The CDR3 nucleotides read TGTGCCAGCAGCTTAGGGACTAGCGCCCACGAGCAGTACTTC.

The chain recombines TRBV7-9 with TRBJ2-7; 9 bases are a match to TRBD1. The length of the CDR3 is 15 residues. CDR1 SEHNR and CDR2 FQNEAQ come from the germline V gene (reference sequence). Germline trimming cut 2 bases from V and 5 bases from J; bases unmatched to any gene: 7. The CDR3 here is CASSLTRDRANEQYF. The DNA of the CDR3 is TGTGCCAGCAGCTTAACCCGGGACAGGGCTAACGAGCAGTACTTC.